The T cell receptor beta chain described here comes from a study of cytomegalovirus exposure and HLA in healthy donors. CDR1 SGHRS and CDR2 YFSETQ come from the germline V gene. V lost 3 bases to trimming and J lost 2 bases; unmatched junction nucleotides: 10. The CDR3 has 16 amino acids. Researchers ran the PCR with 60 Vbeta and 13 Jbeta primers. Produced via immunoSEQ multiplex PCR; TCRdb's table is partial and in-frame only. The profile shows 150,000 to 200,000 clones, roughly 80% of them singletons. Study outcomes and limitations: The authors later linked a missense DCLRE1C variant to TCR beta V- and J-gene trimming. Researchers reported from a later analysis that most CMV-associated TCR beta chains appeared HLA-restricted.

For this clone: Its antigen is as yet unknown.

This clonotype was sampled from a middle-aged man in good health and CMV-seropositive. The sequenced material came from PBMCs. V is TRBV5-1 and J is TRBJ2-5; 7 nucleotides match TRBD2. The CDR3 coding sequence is TGCGCCAGCAGCTCCCCATCCCGGGGGGAGCAAGAGACCCAGTACTTC. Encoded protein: CASSSPSRGEQETQYF.